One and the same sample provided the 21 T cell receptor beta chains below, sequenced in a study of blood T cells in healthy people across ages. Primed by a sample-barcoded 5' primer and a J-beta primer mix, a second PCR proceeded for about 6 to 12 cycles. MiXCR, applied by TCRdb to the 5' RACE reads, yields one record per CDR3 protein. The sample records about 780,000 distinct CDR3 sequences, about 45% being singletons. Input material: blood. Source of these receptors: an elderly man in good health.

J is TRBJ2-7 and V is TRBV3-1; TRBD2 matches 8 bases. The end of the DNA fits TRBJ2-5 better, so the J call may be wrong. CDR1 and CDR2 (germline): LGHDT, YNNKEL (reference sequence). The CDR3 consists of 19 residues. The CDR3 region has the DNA TGTGCCAGCAGCCAAGGGTCATTCGGCGGGGGGCCACTCCAAGAGACCCAGTACTTC. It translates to CASSQGSFGGGPLQETQYF.

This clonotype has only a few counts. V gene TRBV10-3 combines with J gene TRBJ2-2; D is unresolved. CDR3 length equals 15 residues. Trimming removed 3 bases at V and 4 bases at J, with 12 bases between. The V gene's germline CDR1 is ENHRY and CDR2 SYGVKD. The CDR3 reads CAISDKDPSTGELFF. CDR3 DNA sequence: TGTGCCATCAGTGACAAGGACCCCAGCACCGGGGAGCTGTTTTTT.

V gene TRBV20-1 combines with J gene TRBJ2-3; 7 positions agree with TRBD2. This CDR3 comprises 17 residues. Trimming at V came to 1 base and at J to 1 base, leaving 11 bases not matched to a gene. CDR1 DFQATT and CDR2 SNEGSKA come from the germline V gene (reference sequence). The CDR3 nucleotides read TGCAGTGCTAGAGCTTTTTCAGGCGGGAGAGGCACAGATACGCAGTATTTT. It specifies CSARAFSGGRGTDTQYF.

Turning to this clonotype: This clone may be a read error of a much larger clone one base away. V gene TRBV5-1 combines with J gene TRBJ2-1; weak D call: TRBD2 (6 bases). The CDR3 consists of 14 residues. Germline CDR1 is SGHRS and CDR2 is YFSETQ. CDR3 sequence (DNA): TGCGCCAGCAGCCGGGACTCCCTAGGGAATGGGCAGTTCTTC. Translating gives CASSRDSLGNGQFF.

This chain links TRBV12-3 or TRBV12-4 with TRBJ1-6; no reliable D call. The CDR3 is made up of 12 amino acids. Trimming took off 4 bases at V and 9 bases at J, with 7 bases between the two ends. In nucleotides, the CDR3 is TGTGCCAGCAGTTGGTACGGTTCACCCCTCCACTTT. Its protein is CASSWYGSPLHF.

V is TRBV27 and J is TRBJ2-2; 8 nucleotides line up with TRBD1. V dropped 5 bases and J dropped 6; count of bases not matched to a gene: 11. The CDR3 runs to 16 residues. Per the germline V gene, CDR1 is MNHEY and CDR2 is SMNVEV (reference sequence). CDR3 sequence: CASSPWTGSGPGELFF. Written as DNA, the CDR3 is TGTGCCAGCAGTCCCTGGACAGGGAGTGGGCCCGGGGAGCTGTTTTTT.

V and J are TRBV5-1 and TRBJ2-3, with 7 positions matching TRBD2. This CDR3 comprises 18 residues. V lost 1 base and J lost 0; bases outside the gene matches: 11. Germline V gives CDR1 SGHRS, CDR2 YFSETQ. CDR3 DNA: TGCGCCAGCAGCTTGCCGTCTAGCGGTCTCGGAAGCACAGATACGCAGTATTTT. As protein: CASSLPSSGLGSTDTQYF.

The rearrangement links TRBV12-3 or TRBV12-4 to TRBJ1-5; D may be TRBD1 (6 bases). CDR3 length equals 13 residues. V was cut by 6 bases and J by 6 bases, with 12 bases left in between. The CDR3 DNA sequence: TGTGCCAGCAGGCAGACAGGAGGTCAGCCCCAGCATTTT. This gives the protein CASRQTGGQPQHF.

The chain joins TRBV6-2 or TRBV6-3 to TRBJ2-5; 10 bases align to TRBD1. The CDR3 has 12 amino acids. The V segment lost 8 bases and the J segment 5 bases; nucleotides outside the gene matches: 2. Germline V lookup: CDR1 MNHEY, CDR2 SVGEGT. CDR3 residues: CASDRGPETQYF. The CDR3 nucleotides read TGTGCCAGCGACAGGGGGCCGGAGACCCAGTACTTC.

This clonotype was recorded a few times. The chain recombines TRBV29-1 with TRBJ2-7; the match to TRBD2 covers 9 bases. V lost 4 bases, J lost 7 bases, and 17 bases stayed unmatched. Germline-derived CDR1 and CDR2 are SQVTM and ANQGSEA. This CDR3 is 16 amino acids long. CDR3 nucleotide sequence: TGCAGCGTTGCGGGGGGGCTAGCGGGATCGTTTAGTGAGCAGTACTTC. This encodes CSVAGGLAGSFSEQYF.

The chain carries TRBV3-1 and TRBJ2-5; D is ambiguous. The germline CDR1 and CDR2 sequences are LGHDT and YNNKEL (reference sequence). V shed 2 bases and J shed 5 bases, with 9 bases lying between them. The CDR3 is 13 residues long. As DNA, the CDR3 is TGTGCCAGCAGCCAACACACTTCCGAGACCCAGTACTTC. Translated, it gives CASSQHTSETQYF.

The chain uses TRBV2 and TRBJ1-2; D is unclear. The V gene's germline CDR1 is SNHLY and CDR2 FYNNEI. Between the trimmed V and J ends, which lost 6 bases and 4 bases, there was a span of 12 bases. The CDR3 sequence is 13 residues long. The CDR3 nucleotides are TGTGCCAGCAGCGTCGGGGAGGGCTATGGCTACACCTTC. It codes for CASSVGEGYGYTF. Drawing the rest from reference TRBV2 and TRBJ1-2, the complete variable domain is EPEVTQTPSHQVTQMGQEVILRCVPISNHLYFYWYRQILGQKVEFLVSFYNNEISEKSEIFDDQFSVERPDGSNFTLKIRSTKLEDSAMYFCASSVGEGYGYTFGSGTRLTVV.

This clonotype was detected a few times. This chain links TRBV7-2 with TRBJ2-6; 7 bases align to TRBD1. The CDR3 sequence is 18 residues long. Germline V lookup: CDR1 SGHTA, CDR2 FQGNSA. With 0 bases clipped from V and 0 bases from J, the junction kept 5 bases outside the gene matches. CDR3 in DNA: TGTGCCAGCAGCTTAGCGGGACAGCCAAACTCTGGGGCCAACGTCCTGACTTTC. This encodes CASSLAGQPNSGANVLTF.

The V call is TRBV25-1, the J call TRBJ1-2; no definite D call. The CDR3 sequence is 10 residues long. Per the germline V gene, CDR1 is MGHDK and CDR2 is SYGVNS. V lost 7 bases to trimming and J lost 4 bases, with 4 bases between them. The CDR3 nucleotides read TGTGCCAGCACTATCTATGGCTACACCTTC. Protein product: CASTIYGYTF.

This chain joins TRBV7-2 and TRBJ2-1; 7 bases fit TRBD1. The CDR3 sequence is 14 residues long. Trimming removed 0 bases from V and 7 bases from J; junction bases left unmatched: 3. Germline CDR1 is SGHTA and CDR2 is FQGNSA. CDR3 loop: CASSLAGQINEQFF. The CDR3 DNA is TGTGCCAGCAGCTTAGCGGGACAGATTAATGAGCAGTTCTTC.

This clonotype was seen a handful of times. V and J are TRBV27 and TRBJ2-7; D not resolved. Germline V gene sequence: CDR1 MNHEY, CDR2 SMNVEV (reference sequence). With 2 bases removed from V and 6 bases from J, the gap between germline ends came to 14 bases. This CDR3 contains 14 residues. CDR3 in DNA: TGTGCCAGCAGTTTAGCCGGAGATTTGCGCGAGCAGTACTTC. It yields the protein CASSLAGDLREQYF.

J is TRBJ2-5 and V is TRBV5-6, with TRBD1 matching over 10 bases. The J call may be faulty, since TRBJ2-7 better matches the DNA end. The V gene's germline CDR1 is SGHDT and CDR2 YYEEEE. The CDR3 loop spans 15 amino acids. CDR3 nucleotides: TGTGCCAGCAGCTTACGGGACAGGGGACCCTACGAGCAGTACTTC. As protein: CASSLRDRGPYEQYF.

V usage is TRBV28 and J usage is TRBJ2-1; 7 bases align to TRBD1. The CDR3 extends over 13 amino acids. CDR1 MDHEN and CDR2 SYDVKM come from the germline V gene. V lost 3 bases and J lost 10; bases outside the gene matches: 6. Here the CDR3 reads CASSFNRGLEQFF. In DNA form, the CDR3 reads TGTGCCAGCAGTTTTAACAGGGGTCTCGAGCAGTTCTTC.

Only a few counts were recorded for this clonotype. This chain's CDR3 is CASHGTPLSSYEQYF. The DNA of the CDR3 is TGTGCCAGCCACGGGACCCCCTTGTCCTCCTACGAGCAGTACTTC. This chain links TRBV7-3 with TRBJ2-7; D might be TRBD1 or TRBD2, each matching 5 bases. The CDR3 has 15 residues. The V gene's germline CDR1 is SGHTA and CDR2 FQGTGA. Between the trimmed V and J ends, which lost 8 bases and 0 bases, there was a span of 17 bases. Together with reference TRBV7-3 and TRBJ2-7, the CDR3 gives the full variable domain: GAGVSQTPSNKVTEKGKYVELRCDPISGHTALYWYRQSLGQGPEFLIYFQGTGAADDSGLPNDRFFAVRPEGSVSTLKIQRTERGDSAVYLCASHGTPLSSYEQYFGPGTRLTVT.

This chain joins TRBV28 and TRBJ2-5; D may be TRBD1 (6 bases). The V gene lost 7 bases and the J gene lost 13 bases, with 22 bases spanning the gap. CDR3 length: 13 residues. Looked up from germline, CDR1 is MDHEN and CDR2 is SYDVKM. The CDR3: CASTQRWGTPPYF. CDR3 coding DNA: TGTGCCAGCACCCAAAGGTGGGGGACACCTCCGTACTTC.

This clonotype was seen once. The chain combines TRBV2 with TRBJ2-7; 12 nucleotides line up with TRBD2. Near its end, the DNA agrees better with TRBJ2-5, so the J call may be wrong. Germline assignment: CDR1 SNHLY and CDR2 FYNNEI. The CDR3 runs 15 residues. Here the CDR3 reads CASSGLAGVGETQYF. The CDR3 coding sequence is TGTGCCAGCAGTGGACTAGCGGGAGTTGGAGAGACCCAGTACTTC.